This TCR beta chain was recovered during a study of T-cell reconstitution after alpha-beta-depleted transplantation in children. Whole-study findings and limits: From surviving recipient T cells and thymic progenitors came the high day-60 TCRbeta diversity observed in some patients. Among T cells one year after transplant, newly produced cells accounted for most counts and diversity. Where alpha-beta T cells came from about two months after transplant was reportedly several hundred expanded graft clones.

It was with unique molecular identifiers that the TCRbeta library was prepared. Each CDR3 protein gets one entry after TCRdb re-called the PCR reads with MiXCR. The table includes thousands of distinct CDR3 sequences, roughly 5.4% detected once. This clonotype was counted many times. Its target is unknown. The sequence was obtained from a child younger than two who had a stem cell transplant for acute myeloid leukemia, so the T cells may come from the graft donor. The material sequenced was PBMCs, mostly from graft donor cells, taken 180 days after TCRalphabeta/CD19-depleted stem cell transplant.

The CDR3 DNA is TGCGCCAGCAGCTTGTGTCCACAGGGGTACCAAGAGACCCAGTACTTC. It codes for CASSLCPQGYQETQYF. This chain uses TRBV5-1 with TRBJ2-5; 7 bases fit TRBD1. After removal of 1 base from V and 0 bases from J, the junction contained 6 bases not matched to a gene. The CDR3 has 16 residues. Looked up from germline, CDR1 is SGHRS and CDR2 is YFSETQ. Looking up the rest from reference TRBV5-1 and TRBJ2-5 gives the full variable domain: KAGVTQTPRYLIKTRGQQVTLSCSPISGHRSVSWYQQTPGQGLQFLFEYFSETQRNKGNFPGRFSGRQFSNSRSEMNVSTLELGDSALYLCASSLCPQGYQETQYFGPGTRLLVL.